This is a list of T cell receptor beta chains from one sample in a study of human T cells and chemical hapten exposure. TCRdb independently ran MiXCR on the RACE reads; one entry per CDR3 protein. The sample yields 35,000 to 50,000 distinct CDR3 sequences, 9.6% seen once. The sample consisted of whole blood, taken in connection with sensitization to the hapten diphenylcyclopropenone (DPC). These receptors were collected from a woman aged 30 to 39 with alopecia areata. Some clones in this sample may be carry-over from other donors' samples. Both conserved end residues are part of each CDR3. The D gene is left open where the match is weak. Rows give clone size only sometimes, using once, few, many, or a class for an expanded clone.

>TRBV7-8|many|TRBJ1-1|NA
TGTGCCAGCAGCTTAATGTTCACTGAAGCTTTCTTT
CASSLMFTEAFF
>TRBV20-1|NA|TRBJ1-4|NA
TGCAGTGCTAGAGTCAGGGAAGGTGAAAAACTGTTTTTT
CSARVREGEKLFF
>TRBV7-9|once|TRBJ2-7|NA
TGTGCCAGCGACTTAATCGGCCTCGGCGAGCAGTACTTC
CASDLIGLGEQYF
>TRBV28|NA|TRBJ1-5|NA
TGTGCCAGCACCCCATCCAATCAGCCCCAGCATTTT
CASTPSNQPQHF
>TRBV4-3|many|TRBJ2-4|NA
TGCGCCAGCAGCCAAGTAATCGGCAGGGCGAACATTCAGTACTTC
CASSQVIGRANIQYF
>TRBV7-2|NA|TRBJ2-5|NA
TGTGCCAGCAGCTCCTCGGTTAGAGAGACCCAGTACTTC
CASSSSVRETQYF
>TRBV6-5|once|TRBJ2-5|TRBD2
TGTGCCAGCAGTCCCCGGGAGGACCAAGAGACCCAGTACTTC
CASSPREDQETQYF
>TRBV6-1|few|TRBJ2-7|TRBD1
TGTGCCAGCAGTGAAAATGACAGGGGACTCTACGAGCAGTACTTC
CASSENDRGLYEQYF
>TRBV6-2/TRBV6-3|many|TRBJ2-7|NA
TGTGCCAGCAGTTACGAGGAGGTGATCGAGCAGTACTTC
CASSYEEVIEQYF
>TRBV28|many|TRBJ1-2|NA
TGTGCCAGCAGTTTAAAACAAGGTGGCTACACCTTC
CASSLKQGGYTF
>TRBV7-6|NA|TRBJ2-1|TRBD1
TGTGCCAGCAGCCCCCAGGGGGAACTCTACAATGAGCAGTTCTTC
CASSPQGELYNEQFF
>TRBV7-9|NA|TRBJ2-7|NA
TGTGCCAGCAGCGAACAACGACAGGCCCACTACGAGCAGTACTTC
CASSEQRQAHYEQYF
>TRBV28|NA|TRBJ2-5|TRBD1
TGTGCCAGCAGTCGTTGGGACAGCCAAGAGTCCCAGTACTTC
CASSRWDSQESQYF
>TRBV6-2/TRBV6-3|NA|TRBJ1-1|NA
TGTGCCAGCAGTTATTGGGGACACATGAACACTGAAGCTTTCTTT
CASSYWGHMNTEAFF
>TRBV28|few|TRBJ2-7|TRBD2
TGTGCCAGCAGACCGCCGGGAGGCTTCCACGAGCAGTACTTC
CASRPPGGFHEQYF
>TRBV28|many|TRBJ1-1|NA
TGTGCCAGCAGTCGCTCCGGAATTGGCACTGAAGCTTTCTTT
CASSRSGIGTEAFF
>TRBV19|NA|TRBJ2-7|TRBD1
TGTGCCAGTAGTTCGGAGAGTCGACAGGGGGGATACGAGCAGTACTTC
CASSSESRQGGYEQYF
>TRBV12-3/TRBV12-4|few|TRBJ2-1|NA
TGTGCCAGCAGTTTAGCTCTGGCGGGGGCCGCCGGGGAGCAGTTCTTC
CASSLALAGAAGEQFF
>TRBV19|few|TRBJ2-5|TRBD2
TGTGCCAGTGCTGGGACTAGCGGGGGAGAGACCCAGTACTTC
CASAGTSGGETQYF
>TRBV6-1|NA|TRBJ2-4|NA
TGTGCCAGCAGTGAATTGACAAGCCCGATGCTAGCCAAAAACATTCAGTACTTC
CASSELTSPMLAKNIQYF
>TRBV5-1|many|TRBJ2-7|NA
TGCGCCAGCAGCTTGGGACAGGCGCAGACCTACGAGCAGTACTTC
CASSLGQAQTYEQYF
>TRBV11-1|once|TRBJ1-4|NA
TGTGCCAGCAGTCTGGGGGCAACTAATGAAAAACTGTTTTTT
CASSLGATNEKLFF
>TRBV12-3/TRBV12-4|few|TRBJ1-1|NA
TGTGCCAGCACTTCCAGGGGACTGGGCACTGAAGCTTTCTTT
CASTSRGLGTEAFF
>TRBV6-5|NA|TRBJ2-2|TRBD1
TGTGCCAGCAGTCCCTTGGACAGGGCGAACACCGGGGAGCTGTTTTTT
CASSPLDRANTGELFF
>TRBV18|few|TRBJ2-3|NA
TGTGCCAGCTCACCTTCCCCCCCAGGGGCCATCACAGATACGCAGTATTTT
CASSPSPPGAITDTQYF
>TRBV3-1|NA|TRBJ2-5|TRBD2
TGTGCCAGCAGCCAAGGGGCTAGCGGGGGACAAGAGACCCAGTACTTC
CASSQGASGGQETQYF
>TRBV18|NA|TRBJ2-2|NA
TGTGCCAGCTCACGAGCCGGGGAGCTGTTTTTT
CASSRAGELFF
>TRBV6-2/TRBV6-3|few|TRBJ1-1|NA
TGTGCCAGCAGGACCACAACTCCCAACACTGAAGCTTTCTTT
CASRTTTPNTEAFF
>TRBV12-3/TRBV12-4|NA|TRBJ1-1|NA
TGTGCCAGCTTTAGTGTTAGGGACACTGAAGCTTTCTTT
CASFSVRDTEAFF
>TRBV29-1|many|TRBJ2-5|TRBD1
TGCAGCTTGCGGACAGGGCAAGAGACCCAGTACTTC
CSLRTGQETQYF
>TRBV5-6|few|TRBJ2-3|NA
TGTGCCAGCAGCCTGAGGGGTAGCAGGAGCACAGATACGCAGTATTTT
CASSLRGSRSTDTQYF
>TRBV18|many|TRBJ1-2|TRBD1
TGTGCCAGCTCCAGAGAGGACAGGAGGGGTGGCTACACCTTC
CASSREDRRGGYTF
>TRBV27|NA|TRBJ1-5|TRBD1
TGTGCCAGCAGTTTAAAAGGGACAGGGTACTACAATCAGCCCCAGCATTTT
CASSLKGTGYYNQPQHF
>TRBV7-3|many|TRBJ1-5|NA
TGTGCCAGCAGCTTACCAGGAAGCAACCAGCCCCAGCATTTT
CASSLPGSNQPQHF
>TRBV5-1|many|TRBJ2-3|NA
TGCGCCAGCAGCTTGGAGTATCCTGGCACAGATACGCAGTATTTT
CASSLEYPGTDTQYF
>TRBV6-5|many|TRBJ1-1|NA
TGTGCCAGCAGTTACGGGGCCATGAACACTGAAGCTTTCTTT
CASSYGAMNTEAFF
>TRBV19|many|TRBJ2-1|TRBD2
TGTGCCAGTAGTTCTCCGACTAGCGGGGGGGGTTACAATGAGCAGTTCTTC
CASSSPTSGGGYNEQFF
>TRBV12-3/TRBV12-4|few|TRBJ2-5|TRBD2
TGTGCCAGCAGTTGGTTAGCGGGGGGGCCGGGAGAGACCCAGTACTTC
CASSWLAGGPGETQYF
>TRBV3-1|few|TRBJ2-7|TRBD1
TGTGCCAGCAGCCCTAGGGGGCGATCCTACGAGCAGTACTTC
CASSPRGRSYEQYF
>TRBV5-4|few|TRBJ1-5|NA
TGTGCCAGCAGCTTGTGGGGGGACAATCAGCCCCAGCATTTT
CASSLWGDNQPQHF
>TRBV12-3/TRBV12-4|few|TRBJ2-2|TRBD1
TGTGCCAGCAGTTTAGAAGCCTCCGGGACAGGGGGCACCGGGGAGCTGTTTTTT
CASSLEASGTGGTGELFF
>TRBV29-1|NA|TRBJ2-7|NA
TGCAGCGTTGTGGACCAGGGGTACGAGCAGTACTTC
CSVVDQGYEQYF
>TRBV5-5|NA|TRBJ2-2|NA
TGTGCCAGCAGCTCTGACGCGGCCGGGGAGCTGTTTTTT
CASSSDAAGELFF
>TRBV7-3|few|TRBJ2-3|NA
TGTGCCAGCAGCTTAACGTCCGGGGAACGGGGCACAGATACGCAGTATTTT
CASSLTSGERGTDTQYF
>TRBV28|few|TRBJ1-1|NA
TGTGCCAGCAGTTTATACTCTGACCCAGGGTACGGAAGCACTGAAGCTTTCTTT
CASSLYSDPGYGSTEAFF
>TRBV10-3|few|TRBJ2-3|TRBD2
TGTGCCATCAGGAAGACTAGCGGGGGGAGATCTGATACGCAGTATTTT
CAIRKTSGGRSDTQYF
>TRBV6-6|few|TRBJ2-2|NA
TGTGCCAGCAGTTCCCACAGGTCCCCGAACACCGGGGAGCTGTTTTTT
CASSSHRSPNTGELFF
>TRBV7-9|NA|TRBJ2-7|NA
TGTGCCAGCAGTTCCGCAAGCTACGAGCAGTACTTC
CASSSASYEQYF
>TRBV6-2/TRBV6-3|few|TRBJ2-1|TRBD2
TGTGCCAGCAGCATACTAGCGGGGGCTTACAATGAGCAGTTCTTC
CASSILAGAYNEQFF
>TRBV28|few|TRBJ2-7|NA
TGTGCCAGCAGTTCCCCGGGACCGACCGAGCAGTACTTC
CASSSPGPTEQYF
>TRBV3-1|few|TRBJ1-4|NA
TGTGCCAGCAGCCAAGATCTCGATGAAAAACTGTTTTTT
CASSQDLDEKLFF
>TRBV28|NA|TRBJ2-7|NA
TGTGCCAGCAGTTTTAGTAGGGCCGCCTACGAGCAGTACTTC
CASSFSRAAYEQYF
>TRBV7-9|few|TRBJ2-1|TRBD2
TGTGCCAGCAGCGGATCCCCTACTAGCGGGGGGGCCTACAATGAGCAGTTCTTC
CASSGSPTSGGAYNEQFF
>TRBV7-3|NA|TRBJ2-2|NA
TGTGCCAGCAGCCCATCTAGGGGGGTGAACACCGGGGAGCTGTTTTTT
CASSPSRGVNTGELFF
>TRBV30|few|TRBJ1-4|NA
TGTGCCTGGAGTCCCGGGCTCGAGGGGGAAAAACTGTTTTTT
CAWSPGLEGEKLFF
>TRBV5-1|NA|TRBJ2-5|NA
TGCGCCAGCACTGAGGATTGGTCTGAGACCCAGTACTTC
CASTEDWSETQYF
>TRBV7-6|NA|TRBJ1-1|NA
TGTGCCAGCAGCCGGAATCAGCCGGGACTGGTCACGACTGAAGCTTTCTTT
CASSRNQPGLVTTEAFF
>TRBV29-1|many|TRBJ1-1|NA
TGCAGCGTTGTCAGGGGAGGCACTGAAGCTTTCTTT
CSVVRGGTEAFF
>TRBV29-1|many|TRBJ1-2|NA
TGCAGCGTTGAAGAACCTTACAGGGACAAGCAGTATGGCTACACCTTC
CSVEEPYRDKQYGYTF